These 21 T cell receptor beta chains came from one sample sequenced in a study of cytotoxic CD8 clonotypes in ibrutinib-treated CLL. Here immunoSEQ multiplex PCR was the method, and the copy in TCRdb shows in-frame clones only, minus some. This table has some 81,000 clones, roughly 77% appearing once. This sample comprised PBMCs, obtained after 12 months of ibrutinib treatment. These receptors were obtained from a human donor with chronic lymphocytic leukemia.

The CDR3 DNA sequence: TGTGCCAGCAGTGAAGCCGGACCGGGGAATCAGCCCCAGCATTTT. This sequence encodes CASSEAGPGNQPQHF. The J gene is TRBJ1-5, the V gene TRBV6-1; no definite D call. The V and J ends lost 0 bases and 4 bases respectively, with 10 bases between them. From germline, CDR1 is MNHNS and CDR2 SASEGT. The CDR3 totals 15 residues.

The V call is TRBV9, the J call TRBJ1-3; D is unresolved. From germline, CDR1 is SGDLS and CDR2 YYNGEE. CDR3 length: 14 amino acids. Trimming stripped 5 bases from V and 6 bases from J, with 15 bases between. The CDR3 loop reads CASSPLHTQNTIYF. CDR3 nucleotides: TGTGCCAGCAGTCCACTGCATACCCAAAACACCATATATTTT.

This clone occurred a few times. The genes are TRBV5-4 and TRBJ1-2, with 7 bases lining up with TRBD1. CDR3 length equals 15 residues. CDR1 and CDR2 (germline): SGHNT, YYREEE (reference sequence). After removal of 0 bases from V and 4 bases from J, the junction contained 6 bases not matched to a gene. CDR3: CASSLDLGQVYGYTF. The CDR3 DNA reads TGTGCCAGCAGCTTGGATCTTGGACAGGTCTATGGCTACACCTTC.

This clone was seen a single time. The chain combines TRBV18 with TRBJ2-2; 12 bases agree with TRBD2. The CDR3 has 19 amino acids. The germline V gene has CDR1 KGHSH and CDR2 LQKENI. V shed 1 base and J 0 bases; nucleotides not matched to a gene: 6. CDR3 bases: TGTGCCAGCTCACCACGTTGGCTAGCGGGAGGGCCGAACACCGGGGAGCTGTTTTTT. Amino acid sequence: CASSPRWLAGGPNTGELFF.

V gene TRBV5-1 combines with J gene TRBJ2-5; 9 bases are shared with TRBD2. The CDR3 runs 17 residues. J lost 5 bases, V lost 4 bases, and 15 bases had no gene match. Germline assignment: CDR1 SGHRS and CDR2 YFSETQ. Here the CDR3 reads CASSAAPSGARRETQYF. The DNA for the CDR3 is TGCGCCAGCAGCGCGGCGCCTAGCGGGGCTCGGAGGGAGACCCAGTACTTC.

The V and J genes are TRBV6-5 and TRBJ2-3, with D hard to call. CDR1 and CDR2 from the germline V gene are MNHEY and SVGAGI. Trimming pared 0 bases from V and 2 bases from J, leaving 6 bases between. The CDR3 is made up of 14 amino acids. CDR3 nucleotide sequence: TGTGCCAGCAGTTACTCGGGTTACACAGATACGCAGTATTTT. It codes for CASSYSGYTDTQYF.

This sequence joins TRBV30 and TRBJ2-3, with D uncertain. Germline lookup yields CDR1 GTSNPN and CDR2 SVGIG (reference sequence). V was clipped by 2 bases and J by 1 base, with 4 bases between them. The CDR3 has 12 amino acids. The CDR3 protein is CAWSPGTDTQYF. CDR3 bases: TGTGCCTGGAGTCCCGGCACAGATACGCAGTATTTT. The full variable domain, rest sourced from reference TRBV30 and TRBJ2-3, is SQTIHQWPATLVQPVGSPLSLECTVEGTSNPNLYWYRQAAGRGLQLLFYSVGIGQISSEVPQNLSASRPQDRQFILSSKKLLLSDSGFYLCAWSPGTDTQYFGPGTRLTVL.

DNA for the CDR3: TGTGCCAGCAGTCCCGCGGGGGGGTATAAAGGGGAGCTGTTTTTT. It encodes CASSPAGGYKGELFF. This chain joins TRBV28 and TRBJ2-2; 9 nucleotides line up with TRBD2. V dropped 5 bases and J dropped 8; count of bases not matched to a gene: 9. CDR1 MDHEN and CDR2 SYDVKM come from the germline V gene. This CDR3 is 15 amino acids long.

The genes are TRBV7-3 and TRBJ2-7; TRBD2 matches 12 bases. The CDR3 covers 13 residues. J was trimmed by 6 bases and V by 5 bases; bases with no gene match: 2. CDR1 is SGHTA, CDR2 FQGTGA, per germline. In DNA form, the CDR3 reads TGTGCCAGCAGCCCGGGACTAGCGGGCGAGCAGTACTTC. Residues: CASSPGLAGEQYF.

This clone was found once. The genes are TRBV28 and TRBJ1-5; D uncertain. Germline V lookup: CDR1 MDHEN, CDR2 SYDVKM. The CDR3 extends over 13 amino acids. V dropped 4 bases and J dropped 7 bases, with 11 bases sitting between them. CDR3: CASSSGPRQPQHF. The CDR3 DNA follows: TGTGCCAGCAGTTCCGGACCTCGGCAGCCCCAGCATTTT.

V and J are TRBV28 and TRBJ2-7, with D perhaps matching TRBD1 (6 bases). Trimming cost V 3 bases and J 5 bases, with 17 bases left between them. This CDR3 has 15 amino acids. Germline V lookup: CDR1 MDHEN, CDR2 SYDVKM. CDR3 coding DNA: TGTGCCAGCAGTTTGGGTGGCAGGGGCCCTGACGAGCAGTACTTC. Translation gives CASSLGGRGPDEQYF.

The CDR3: CASSPQGAATNEKLFF. In DNA form, the CDR3 reads TGTGCCAGCAGCCCACAGGGGGCGGCAACTAATGAAAAACTGTTTTTT. The V call is TRBV7-9, the J call TRBJ1-4; 9 positions agree with TRBD1. The germline V gene has CDR1 SEHNR and CDR2 FQNEAQ (reference sequence). The junction had 4 bases not matched to a gene; V was cut back by 5 bases and J by 0 bases. The CDR3 length is 16 residues.

The chain joins TRBV7-2 to TRBJ1-3, with D hard to call. CDR1 and CDR2 from the germline V gene are SGHTA and FQGNSA. V lost 1 base and J lost 11, with 21 bases in between. This CDR3 has 16 residues. DNA for the CDR3: TGTGCCAGCAGCTTAGTTGGAGGGTTTGGTTCGGGCGCCATATATTTT. Encoded protein: CASSLVGGFGSGAIYF. The full variable domain, completed using reference TRBV7-2 and TRBJ1-3, is GAGVSQSPSNKVTEKGKDVELRCDPISGHTALYWYRQSLGQGLEFLIYFQGNSAPDKSGLPSDRFSAERTGGSVSTLTIQRTQQEDSAVYLCASSLVGGFGSGAIYFGEGSWLTVV.

The rearrangement links TRBV4-3 to TRBJ1-6, with TRBD1 as a possible D gene (5 bases). CDR1 LGHNA and CDR2 YSLEER come from the germline V gene. This CDR3 spans 16 amino acids. The V and J ends lost 1 base and 7 bases respectively, with 14 bases between them. CDR3 in amino acids: CASSQVGGAGNSPLHF. The CDR3 nucleotides read TGCGCCAGCAGCCAAGTCGGAGGGGCGGGCAATTCACCCCTCCACTTT.

The rearrangement uses TRBV7-2 and TRBJ2-7, with 7 nucleotides matching TRBD1. This CDR3 contains 15 residues. Germline values: CDR1 SGHTA, CDR2 FQGNSA. With V trimmed by 5 bases and J by 3 bases, 10 bases remained unmatched. The CDR3 loop reads CASSNQPGGHYEQYF. The CDR3 nucleotides read TGTGCCAGCAGCAACCAACCAGGGGGTCACTACGAGCAGTACTTC. The variable domain in full, with the rest retrieved from reference TRBV7-2 and TRBJ2-7, is GAGVSQSPSNKVTEKGKDVELRCDPISGHTALYWYRQSLGQGLEFLIYFQGNSAPDKSGLPSDRFSAERTGGSVSTLTIQRTQQEDSAVYLCASSNQPGGHYEQYFGPGTRLTVT.

V and J are TRBV9 and TRBJ1-2; no clear D. Germline V CDR1 and CDR2: SGDLS, YYNGEE. The CDR3 is 18 residues long. V lost 4 bases, J lost 0 bases, and 22 bases lay in between. CDR3 amino acids: CASSPPDEGRRPNYGYTF. The CDR3 DNA sequence: TGTGCCAGCAGCCCCCCCGATGAAGGCAGGAGGCCTAACTATGGCTACACCTTC. The whole variable domain, remainder taken from reference TRBV9 and TRBJ1-2, is DSGVTQTPKHLITATGQRVTLRCSPRSGDLSVYWYQQSLDQGLQFLIQYYNGEERAKGNILERFSAQQFPDLHSELNLSSLELGDSALYFCASSPPDEGRRPNYGYTFGSGTRLTVV.

This sequence joins TRBV6-6 and TRBJ2-1; 9 positions agree with TRBD1. The J segment lost 3 bases and the V segment lost 6 bases, leaving 6 bases of the junction unmatched. The CDR3 is 15 residues long. The germline V gene encodes CDR1 MNHNY and CDR2 SVGAGI (reference sequence). The CDR3 is CASSRDRAGYNEQFF. The CDR3 DNA reads TGTGCCAGCAGCCGGGACAGGGCCGGCTACAATGAGCAGTTCTTC.

In its sample, this clone was seen once. The chain joins TRBV27 to TRBJ1-5; the D gene is possibly TRBD1 (5 bases). The length of the CDR3 is 14 residues. V was pared by 0 bases and J by 6 bases, with 9 bases between. Per germline, CDR1 MNHEY and CDR2 SMNVEV (reference sequence). The CDR3 region is CASSLSMGGQPQHF. Written as DNA, the CDR3 is TGTGCCAGCAGTTTATCGATGGGGGGTCAGCCCCAGCATTTT.

This chain uses TRBV2 with TRBJ2-1; 7 positions agree with TRBD2. V shed 9 bases and J 5 bases; nucleotides not matched to a gene: 7. CDR1 is SNHLY, CDR2 FYNNEI, per germline. The CDR3 is 13 residues long. The CDR3 DNA is TGTGCCAGAGGCGGGAGTTTGAACAATGAGCAGTTCTTC. This gives the protein CARGGSLNNEQFF.

The genes are TRBV19 and TRBJ2-3, with 9 bases that match TRBD1. The length of the CDR3 is 14 residues. Germline V gene sequence: CDR1 LNHDA, CDR2 SQIVND (reference sequence). Trimming cost V 7 bases and J 1 base; bases outside gene matches: 3. In DNA form, the CDR3 reads TGTGCCAGTACCCGGACAGGGGGCACAGATACGCAGTATTTT. Protein product: CASTRTGGTDTQYF.

This chain uses TRBV4-1 with TRBJ1-5, with a possible D match to TRBD1 (6 bases). This CDR3 spans 19 amino acids. The V end was cut by 4 bases, the J end by 10 bases, with 32 bases between. Germline V CDR1 and CDR2: MGHRA, YSYEKL. CDR3 loop: CASSRTPHGGPRPPQPQHF. The CDR3 DNA sequence: TGCGCCAGCAGCCGAACCCCCCACGGGGGGCCCCGACCGCCCCAACCCCAGCATTTT.